One and the same sample provided the 10 T cell receptor beta chains below, sequenced in a study of blood T cell repertoires in COVID-19. The protocol was immunoSEQ multiplex PCR, while the TCRdb copy is restricted to in-frame clones and leaves out a portion. The sample has 300,000 to 400,000 clones, approximately 87% seen once; the top ten hold about 2%. Input material: peripheral blood. Every receptor here comes from a woman aged 60 to 75 with COVID-19, enrolled during active disease.

CDR3 DNA: TGTGCCAGCACCACGGGACTAGCGGGCTGGGAGACCCAGTACTTC. Translated, it gives CASTTGLAGWETQYF. This chain connects TRBV6-5 to TRBJ2-5; TRBD2 aligns across 12 bases. The CDR3 consists of 15 residues. Trimming took 7 bases from V and 5 from J; bases not matched to a gene: 8. The germline V gene encodes CDR1 MNHEY and CDR2 SVGAGI.

The chain is built from TRBV11-2 and TRBJ2-7; 9 bases line up with TRBD1. CDR3 length: 14 amino acids. The germline V gene has CDR1 SGHAT and CDR2 FQNNGV. J was trimmed by 6 bases and V by 1 base; bases with no gene match: 4. The CDR3 loop reads CASSLVRQGVEQYF. CDR3 sequence (DNA): TGTGCCAGCAGCTTAGTTCGACAGGGGGTCGAGCAGTACTTC. Together with reference TRBV11-2 and TRBJ2-7, the CDR3 gives the full variable domain: EAGVAQSPRYKIIEKRQSVAFWCNPISGHATLYWYQQILGQGPKLLIQFQNNGVVDDSQLPKDRFSAERLKGVDSTLKIQPAKLEDSAVYLCASSLVRQGVEQYFGPGTRLTVT.

V gene TRBV11-2 combines with J gene TRBJ2-3; D might be TRBD2 (6 bases). Trimming shortened V by 2 bases and J by 6 bases, and 12 bases separated the two germline ends. Germline assignment: CDR1 SGHAT and CDR2 FQNNGV. The CDR3 is 14 residues long. The chain's CDR3 is CASSLSLALDTQYF. The CDR3 bases are TGTGCCAGCAGCTTATCGCTAGCGTTGGATACGCAGTATTTT. Supplemented by reference TRBV11-2 and TRBJ2-3, the full variable domain reads EAGVAQSPRYKIIEKRQSVAFWCNPISGHATLYWYQQILGQGPKLLIQFQNNGVVDDSQLPKDRFSAERLKGVDSTLKIQPAKLEDSAVYLCASSLSLALDTQYFGPGTRLTVL.

The chain links TRBV15 to TRBJ2-7; no firm D call. Between the trimmed V and J ends, which lost 0 bases and 5 bases, there was a span of 11 bases. CDR1 LNHNV and CDR2 YYDKDF come from the germline V gene (reference sequence). The CDR3 totals 14 residues. DNA for the CDR3: TGTGCCACCAGCAGAGACGGCGGTCTGGACGAGCAGTACTTC. This translates into CATSRDGGLDEQYF.

This sequence joins TRBV28 and TRBJ2-7; D possibly corresponds to TRBD2 (5 bases). Germline assignment: CDR1 MDHEN and CDR2 SYDVKM. This CDR3 is 16 amino acids long. V lost 3 bases and J 4 bases, leaving 19 bases between the germline ends. The CDR3 DNA follows: TGTGCCAGCAGTTTGACTATACAGAGGGTTCTATACGAGCAGTACTTC. Its protein is CASSLTIQRVLYEQYF.

The chain recombines TRBV2 with TRBJ2-5, with D perhaps TRBD1 (6 bases). CDR3 length equals 14 residues. The V and J ends lost 6 bases and 1 base respectively, with 12 bases between them. CDR1 SNHLY and CDR2 FYNNEI come from the germline V gene. The CDR3 loop reads CASRRQDFQETQYF. The CDR3 coding sequence is TGTGCCAGCAGGCGACAGGACTTCCAAGAGACCCAGTACTTC. The whole variable domain, remainder taken from reference TRBV2 and TRBJ2-5, is EPEVTQTPSHQVTQMGQEVILRCVPISNHLYFYWYRQILGQKVEFLVSFYNNEISEKSEIFDDQFSVERPDGSNFTLKIRSTKLEDSAMYFCASRRQDFQETQYFGPGTRLLVL.

The chain combines TRBV28 with TRBJ1-2; 7 positions agree with TRBD1. With V trimmed by 2 bases and J by 4 bases, 1 base remained unmatched. The CDR3 contains 13 residues. Germline V gene data show CDR1 as MDHEN and CDR2 as SYDVKM. As DNA, the CDR3 is TGTGCCAGCAGTTTAGGGACAGCCTATGGCTACACCTTC. Translation: CASSLGTAYGYTF.

This chain links TRBV5-6 with TRBJ1-1; the D gene is possibly TRBD1 (5 bases). Germline V CDR1 and CDR2: SGHDT, YYEEEE. The CDR3 consists of 14 residues. The germline V and J ends were trimmed by 0 bases and 0 bases, with 6 bases remaining between them. CDR3 bases: TGTGCCAGCAGCTTGGGGACACTGAACACTGAAGCTTTCTTT. Amino acids: CASSLGTLNTEAFF.

The chain joins TRBV14 to TRBJ1-1, with TRBD1 as a possible D gene (6 bases). CDR1 SGHDN and CDR2 FVKESK come from the germline V gene. CDR3 size: 16 residues. Trimming took off 3 bases at V and 6 bases at J, with 20 bases between the two ends. CDR3 sequence: CASSQFWTVRGAEAFF. DNA of the CDR3: TGTGCCAGCAGCCAGTTCTGGACAGTCCGTGGCGCTGAAGCTTTCTTT.

The chain couples TRBV7-2 to TRBJ2-7; D is possibly TRBD1 (5 bases). CDR1 is SGHTA and CDR2 is FQGNSA in the germline V gene. The CDR3 is made up of 16 amino acids. V was cut by 4 bases and J by 5 bases, with 21 bases left in between. CDR3 protein: CASSSYRKNPSNEQYF. For the CDR3, the DNA is TGTGCCAGCAGCTCCTACAGGAAAAATCCTTCGAACGAGCAGTACTTC.